Listed here is a single T cell receptor beta chain. Its antigen is not known. Researchers amplified the TCR beta CDR3 regions from RNA transcripts. The study used the HTBI primer set for a first-round RT-PCR of the TCR CDR3. TCRdb itself ran the multiplex PCR reads through MiXCR, one entry per CDR3 protein. The repertoire includes 300,000 to 350,000 distinct CDR3 sequences, approximately 15% of them detected once, and roughly 24% sits in the top ten. This sample is part of a study of T cells in Graves' hyperthyroidism and ophthalmopathy. Whole-study results and caveats: Most clonotypes expanded in the thyroid (above 0.001) were also present in blood. Ophthalmopathy onset followed model prediction by a median approximately 6.2 months.

Trimming removed 5 bases from V and 3 bases from J, with 12 bases in between. This CDR3 comprises 13 residues. Germline V gives CDR1 GTSNPN, CDR2 SVGIG (reference sequence). Graves' hyperthyroidism showing no ophthalmopathy progression within 18 months was considered stable. Participants, patients aged 18 to 65, had newly diagnosed hyperthyroidism with a duration under 2 months. The material sequenced was blood. The chain recombines TRBV30 with TRBJ2-3, with D perhaps matching TRBD1 (6 bases). The TCR was taken from a woman younger than 45 with Graves' hyperthyroidism. In nucleotides, the CDR3 is TGTGCCTGGGGGCAGGGGCGGACAGATACGCAGTATTTT. This gives the protein CAWGQGRTDTQYF.